These T cell receptor beta chains were read from a single sample in a study of vaccination and CD4 T cells after COVID-19. TCRdb processed the PCR reads anew with MiXCR; each CDR3 protein has one entry. This table holds 20,000 to 25,000 distinct CDR3 sequences, 35% found once. What these receptors recognize is not known. The sample here was CD4+ T cells from blood, cultured in vitro, taken about 7 months after SARS-CoV-2 vaccination. These receptors were collected from a human donor who had recovered from COVID-19. Both conserved end residues are part of each CDR3. A D gene is named only where the DNA matches it firmly. Size values are once, few and many counts, or a class for expanded clones, and some rows have none.

TRBD1 | TRBJ2-7 | TRBV5-4 | - | TGTGCCAGCAGCTTGGGCGGACAGGGGCTTTACGAGCAGTACTTC | CASSLGGQGLYEQYF
- | TRBJ2-5 | TRBV20-1 | - | TGCAGTGCTAGAATCCCGGGGACGTTAGAGACCCAGTACTTC | CSARIPGTLETQYF
TRBD1 | TRBJ2-5 | TRBV20-1 | few | TGCAGTGCTCACACAGGGGCACAGGCGCAAGAGACCCAGTACTTC | CSAHTGAQAQETQYF
TRBD1 | TRBJ2-5 | TRBV5-4 | once | TGTGCCAGCAGCCGAGGTACGGACAGGGGCCAAGAGACCCAGTACTTC | CASSRGTDRGQETQYF
- | TRBJ1-1 | TRBV7-3 | few | TGTGCCAGCAGCTTAATGGGTAGTACTGAAGCTTTCTTT | CASSLMGSTEAFF
TRBD1 | TRBJ2-7 | TRBV28 | - | TGTGCCAGCCAAAGGGGAACGACAGGGTCCGAGCAGTACTTC | CASQRGTTGSEQYF
- | TRBJ1-1 | TRBV10-3 | - | TGTGCCATAGGGGATGGGACTGAAGCTTTCTTT | CAIGDGTEAFF
- | TRBJ1-2 | TRBV28 | - | TGTGCCAGCAGTTTGGGGGTGGGCAGGGTGCATGGCTACACCTTC | CASSLGVGRVHGYTF
TRBD1 | TRBJ1-5 | TRBV15 | - | TGTGCCACCAGCAGACAGACAGGGGTAGGGAATCAGCCCCAGCATTTT | CATSRQTGVGNQPQHF
- | TRBJ1-6 | TRBV7-9 | few | TGTGCCAGCAGCTTTGGCGGGGAGGGGTGGTCACCCCTCCACTTT | CASSFGGEGWSPLHF
TRBD2 | TRBJ2-2 | TRBV20-1 | - | TGCAGTGCAACGAGCGGGAATTTCGCCGGGGAGCTGTTTTTT | CSATSGNFAGELFF
- | TRBJ2-7 | TRBV7-2 | - | TGTGCCAGCAGCTGGCTAACCTACGAGCAGTACTTC | CASSWLTYEQYF
TRBD1 | TRBJ2-7 | TRBV20-1 | few | TGCAGTGCTAGCGGGGACAGGGTGGAGTACGAGCAGTACTTC | CSASGDRVEYEQYF
- | TRBJ2-7 | TRBV7-9 | few | TGTGCCAGCAGCCTCAGCGGACCGAGCTCCTACGAGCAGTACTTC | CASSLSGPSSYEQYF
TRBD1 | TRBJ1-2 | TRBV20-1 | - | TGCAGTGCTGACTTCGGACAGGGAAGGAGTGGCTACACCTTC | CSADFGQGRSGYTF
TRBD1 | TRBJ1-5 | TRBV20-1 | few | TGCAGTGCTAGAGGACAGGGGGATCGACAGCCCCAGCATTTT | CSARGQGDRQPQHF
- | TRBJ2-1 | TRBV20-1 | few | TGCAGTGCCAACAGGGAAGCTAGGTCCAATGAGCAGTTCTTC | CSANREARSNEQFF
TRBD1 | TRBJ1-5 | TRBV28 | - | TGTGCCAGCAGTTTACGTAGACAGGGTCTTGGAAAGCCCCAGCATTTT | CASSLRRQGLGKPQHF
TRBD2 | TRBJ2-1 | TRBV7-8 | few | TGTGCCAGCAGCCCGAGGTGGGGGCTAGCGGGAGTCAATGAGCAGTTCTTC | CASSPRWGLAGVNEQFF
- | TRBJ1-5 | TRBV20-1 | - | TGCAGTGCTAGATCCGAGAACTTCATAGGCAATCAGCCCCAGCATTTT | CSARSENFIGNQPQHF
TRBD2 | TRBJ2-3 | TRBV20-1 | - | TGTAGTGCTAGAGGAGGAGCGGGAAGTCTGGATACGCAGTATTTT | CSARGGAGSLDTQYF
- | TRBJ2-5 | TRBV7-2 | - | TGTGCCAGCAGCTTGGGCTCAGTAGCGGAGCCCCAAGAGACCCAGTACTTC | CASSLGSVAEPQETQYF
TRBD1 | TRBJ1-5 | TRBV24-1 | - | TGTGCCACCAGTGATTCCGGGACAGGGAACCAGCCCCAGCATTTT | CATSDSGTGNQPQHF
- | TRBJ2-7 | TRBV18 | - | TGTGCCAGCTCAGACTCCTACGAGCAGTACTTC | CASSDSYEQYF
- | TRBJ2-7 | TRBV20-1 | - | TGCAGTGCTAGAGATACACCGAGAGTGAGCGAGCAGTACTTC | CSARDTPRVSEQYF
- | TRBJ2-7 | TRBV19 | - | TGTGCCAGTAGTGGTACCTACGAGCAGTACTTC | CASSGTYEQYF
TRBD1 | TRBJ2-7 | TRBV7-3 | - | TGTGCCAGCAGCCCAGACAGGGACAGCGAGCAGTACTTC | CASSPDRDSEQYF
- | TRBJ2-7 | TRBV6-2/TRBV6-3 | few | TGTGCCAGCAGTTACGGGGGCCCCCTCTCCTACGAGCAGTACTTC | CASSYGGPLSYEQYF
- | TRBJ2-3 | TRBV15 | - | TGTGCCACCAGCAGAGGGGGGCTAAACACAGATACGCAGTATTTT | CATSRGGLNTDTQYF